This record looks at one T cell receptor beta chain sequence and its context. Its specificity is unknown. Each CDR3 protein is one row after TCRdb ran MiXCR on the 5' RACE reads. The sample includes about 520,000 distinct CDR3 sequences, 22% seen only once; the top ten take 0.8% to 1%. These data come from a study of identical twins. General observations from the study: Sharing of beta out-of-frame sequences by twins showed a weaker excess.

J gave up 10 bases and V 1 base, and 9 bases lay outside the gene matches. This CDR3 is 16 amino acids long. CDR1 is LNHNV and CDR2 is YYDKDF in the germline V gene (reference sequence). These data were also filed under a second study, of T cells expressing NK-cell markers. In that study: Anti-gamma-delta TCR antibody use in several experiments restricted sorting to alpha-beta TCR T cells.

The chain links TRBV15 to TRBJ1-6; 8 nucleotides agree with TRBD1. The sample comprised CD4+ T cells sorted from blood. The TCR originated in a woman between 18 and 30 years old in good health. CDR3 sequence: CATSRGRTGMISPLHF. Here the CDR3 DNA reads TGTGCCACCAGCAGAGGACGGACAGGGATGATCTCACCCCTCCACTTT. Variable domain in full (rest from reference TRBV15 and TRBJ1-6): DAMVIQNPRYQVTQFGKPVTLSCSQTLNHNVMYWYQQKSSQAPKLLFHYYDKDFNNEADTPDNFQSRRPNTSFCFLDIRSPGLGDTAMYLCATSRGRTGMISPLHFGNGTRLTVT.